This TCR beta chain was obtained from a study of T cell responses to AZD1222 COVID-19 vaccine. As concerns this clone: Antigen: not known.

This CDR3 is built from 14 residues. Trimming cost V 1 base and J 4 bases, with 10 bases left between them. CDR1 and CDR2 from the germline V gene are GTSNPN and SVGIG (reference sequence). General study points: Only a handful of AZD1222 recipients tested seropositive at baseline.

Using immunoSEQ multiplex PCR, the repertoire was profiled, and TCRdb retains in-frame clones only, with some absent. Of 150,000 to 200,000 clones in the sample, over 70% were seen once. This TCR derives from an adult in good health. The sequenced sample was peripheral blood, obtained on day 0 of MenACWY control vaccination. V gene TRBV30 combines with J gene TRBJ2-2; D possibly corresponds to TRBD2 (5 bases). As DNA, the CDR3 is TGTGCCTGGAGTGGGCTAGCAGTCACCGGGGAGCTGTTTTTT. Amino acid sequence: CAWSGLAVTGELFF.